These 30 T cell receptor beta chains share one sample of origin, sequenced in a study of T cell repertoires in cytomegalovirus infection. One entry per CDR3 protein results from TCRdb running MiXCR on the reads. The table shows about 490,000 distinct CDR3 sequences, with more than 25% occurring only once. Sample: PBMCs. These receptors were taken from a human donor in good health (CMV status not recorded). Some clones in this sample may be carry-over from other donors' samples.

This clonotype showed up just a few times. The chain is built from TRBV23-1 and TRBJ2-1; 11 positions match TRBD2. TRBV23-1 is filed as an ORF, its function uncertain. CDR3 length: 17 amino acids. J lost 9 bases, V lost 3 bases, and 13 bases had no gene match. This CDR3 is CASSQSSSGTSGSEQFF. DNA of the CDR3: TGCGCCAGCAGTCAGTCCTCCTCCGGGACTAGCGGTAGTGAGCAGTTCTTC.

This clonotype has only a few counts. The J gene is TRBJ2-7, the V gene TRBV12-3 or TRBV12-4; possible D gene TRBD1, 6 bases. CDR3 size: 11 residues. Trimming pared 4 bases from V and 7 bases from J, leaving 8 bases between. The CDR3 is CASSYGQEQYV. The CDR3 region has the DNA TGTGCCAGCAGTTACGGACAGGAGCAGTACGTC.

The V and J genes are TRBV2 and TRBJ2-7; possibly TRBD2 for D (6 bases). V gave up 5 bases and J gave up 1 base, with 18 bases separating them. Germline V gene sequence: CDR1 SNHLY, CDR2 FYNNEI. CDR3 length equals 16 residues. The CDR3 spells CASSYSGDLPSYEQYF. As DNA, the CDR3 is TGTGCCAGCAGTTACTCGGGGGACCTTCCGTCCTACGAGCAGTACTTC.

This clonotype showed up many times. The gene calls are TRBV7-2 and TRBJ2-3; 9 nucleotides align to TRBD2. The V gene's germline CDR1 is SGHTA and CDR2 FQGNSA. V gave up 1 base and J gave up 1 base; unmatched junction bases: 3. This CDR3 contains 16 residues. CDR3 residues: CASSLGRLAGTDTQYF. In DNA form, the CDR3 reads TGTGCCAGCAGCTTAGGGAGACTAGCGGGCACAGATACGCAGTATTTT.

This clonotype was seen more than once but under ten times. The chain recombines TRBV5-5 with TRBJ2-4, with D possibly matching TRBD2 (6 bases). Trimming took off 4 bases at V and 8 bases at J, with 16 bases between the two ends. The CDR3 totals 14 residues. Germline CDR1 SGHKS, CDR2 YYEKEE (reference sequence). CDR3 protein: CASSQARDSHIQYF. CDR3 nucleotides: TGTGCCAGCAGCCAAGCGCGGGATTCACACATTCAGTACTTC.

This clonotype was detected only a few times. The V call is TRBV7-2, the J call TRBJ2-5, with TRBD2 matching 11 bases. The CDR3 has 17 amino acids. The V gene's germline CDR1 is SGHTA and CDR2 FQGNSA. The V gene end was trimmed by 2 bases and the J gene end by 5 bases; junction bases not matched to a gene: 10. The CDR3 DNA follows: TGTGCCAGCAGCTTAATCGGCCTAGCGGGAGGTTTGGAGACCCAGTACTTC. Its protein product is CASSLIGLAGGLETQYF.

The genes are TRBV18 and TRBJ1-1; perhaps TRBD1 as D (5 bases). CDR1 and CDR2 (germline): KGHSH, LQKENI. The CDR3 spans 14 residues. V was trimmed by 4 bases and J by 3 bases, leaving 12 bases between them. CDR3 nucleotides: TGTGCCAGCTCACTACTCGACAGCTACACTGAAGCTTTCTTT. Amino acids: CASSLLDSYTEAFF.

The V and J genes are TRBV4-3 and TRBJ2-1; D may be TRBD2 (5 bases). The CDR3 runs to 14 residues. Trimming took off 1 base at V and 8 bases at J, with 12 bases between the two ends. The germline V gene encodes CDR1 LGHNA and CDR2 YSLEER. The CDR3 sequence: CASSQAEAGDEQFF. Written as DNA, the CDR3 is TGCGCCAGCAGCCAAGCAGAAGCCGGGGATGAGCAGTTCTTC.

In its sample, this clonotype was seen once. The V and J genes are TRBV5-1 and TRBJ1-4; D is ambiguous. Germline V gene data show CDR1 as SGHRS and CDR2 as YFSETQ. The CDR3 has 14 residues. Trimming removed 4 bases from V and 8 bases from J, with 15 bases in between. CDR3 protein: CASSVSSVGEKLFF. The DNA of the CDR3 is TGCGCCAGCAGCGTGTCTTCGGTCGGGGAAAAACTGTTTTTT.

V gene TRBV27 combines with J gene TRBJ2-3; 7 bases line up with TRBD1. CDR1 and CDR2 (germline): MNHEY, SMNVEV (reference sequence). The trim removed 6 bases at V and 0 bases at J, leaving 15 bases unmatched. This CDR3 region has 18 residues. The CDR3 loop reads CASRLPQGAGGSTDTQYF. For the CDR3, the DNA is TGTGCCAGCAGACTCCCCCAAGGGGCAGGGGGAAGCACAGATACGCAGTATTTT.

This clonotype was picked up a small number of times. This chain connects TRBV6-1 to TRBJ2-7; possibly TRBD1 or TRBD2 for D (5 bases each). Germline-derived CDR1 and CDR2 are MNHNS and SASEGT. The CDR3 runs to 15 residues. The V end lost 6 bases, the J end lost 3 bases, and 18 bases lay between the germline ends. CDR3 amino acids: CASRLQRGVNYEQYV. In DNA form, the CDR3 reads TGTGCCAGCAGGTTACAAAGAGGGGTAAACTACGAGCAGTACGTC.

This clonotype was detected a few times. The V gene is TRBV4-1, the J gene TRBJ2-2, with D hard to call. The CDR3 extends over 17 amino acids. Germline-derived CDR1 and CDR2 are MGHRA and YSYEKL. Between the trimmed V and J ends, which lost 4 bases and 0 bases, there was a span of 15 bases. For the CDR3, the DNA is TGCGCCAGCAGCCCACCCCCTAGTTACGCGAACACCGGGGAGCTGTTTTTT. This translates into CASSPPPSYANTGELFF.

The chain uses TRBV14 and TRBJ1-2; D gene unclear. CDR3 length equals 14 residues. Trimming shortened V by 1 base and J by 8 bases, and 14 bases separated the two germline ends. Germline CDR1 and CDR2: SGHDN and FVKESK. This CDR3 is CASSQVPGRRGYTF. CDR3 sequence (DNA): TGTGCCAGCAGCCAAGTACCAGGACGTCGAGGCTACACCTTC.

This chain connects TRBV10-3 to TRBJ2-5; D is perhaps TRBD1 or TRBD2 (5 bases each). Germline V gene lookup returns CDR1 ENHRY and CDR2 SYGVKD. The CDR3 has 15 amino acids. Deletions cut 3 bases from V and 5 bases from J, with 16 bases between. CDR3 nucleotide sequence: TGTGCCATCAGTGAATCCCAGGTCAGGGACGAGACCCAGTACTTC. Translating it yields CAISESQVRDETQYF.

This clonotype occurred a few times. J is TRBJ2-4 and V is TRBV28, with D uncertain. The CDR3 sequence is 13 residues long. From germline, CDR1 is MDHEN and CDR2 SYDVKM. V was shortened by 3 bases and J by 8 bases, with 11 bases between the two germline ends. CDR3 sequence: CASSFSLKDIQYF. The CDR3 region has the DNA TGTGCCAGCAGTTTTAGTCTGAAAGACATTCAGTACTTC. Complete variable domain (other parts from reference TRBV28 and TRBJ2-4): DVKVTQSSRYLVKRTGEKVFLECVQDMDHENMFWYRQDPGLGLRLIYFSYDVKMKEKGDIPEGYSVSREKKERFSLILESASTNQTSMYLCASSFSLKDIQYFGAGTRLSVL.

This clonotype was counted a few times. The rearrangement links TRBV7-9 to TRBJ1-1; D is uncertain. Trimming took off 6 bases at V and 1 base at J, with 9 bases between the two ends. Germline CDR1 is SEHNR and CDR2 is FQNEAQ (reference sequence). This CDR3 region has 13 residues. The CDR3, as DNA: TGTGCCAGCAGTTTGAAATGGAACACTGAAGCTTTCTTT. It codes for CASSLKWNTEAFF.

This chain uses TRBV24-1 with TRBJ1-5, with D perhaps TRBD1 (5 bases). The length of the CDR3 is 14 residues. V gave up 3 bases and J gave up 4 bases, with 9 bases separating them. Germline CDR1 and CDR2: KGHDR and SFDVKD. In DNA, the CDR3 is TGTGCCACCAGTGATGTAAACAGGAATCAGCCCCAGCATTTT. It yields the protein CATSDVNRNQPQHF.

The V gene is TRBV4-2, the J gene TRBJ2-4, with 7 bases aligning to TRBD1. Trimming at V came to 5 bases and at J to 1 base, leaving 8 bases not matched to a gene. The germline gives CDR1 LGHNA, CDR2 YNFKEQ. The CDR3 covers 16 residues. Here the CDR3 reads CASSDLTGEAKNIQYF. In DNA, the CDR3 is TGTGCCAGCAGCGATCTAACAGGGGAGGCCAAAAACATTCAGTACTTC.

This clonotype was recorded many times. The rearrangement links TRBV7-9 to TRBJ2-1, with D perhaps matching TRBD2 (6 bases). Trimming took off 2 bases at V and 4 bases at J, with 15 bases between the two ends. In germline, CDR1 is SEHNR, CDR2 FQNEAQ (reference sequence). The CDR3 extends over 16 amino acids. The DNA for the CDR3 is TGTGCCAGCAGCTTAAGACCCGGGAGACAGTACAATGAGCAGTTCTTC. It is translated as CASSLRPGRQYNEQFF.

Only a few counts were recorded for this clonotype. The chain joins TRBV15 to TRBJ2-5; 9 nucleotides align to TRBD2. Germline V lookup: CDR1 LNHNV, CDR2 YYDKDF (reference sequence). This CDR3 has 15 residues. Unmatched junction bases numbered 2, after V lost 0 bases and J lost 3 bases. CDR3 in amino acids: CATSREASGEETQYF. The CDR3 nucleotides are TGTGCCACCAGCAGAGAAGCTAGCGGGGAAGAGACCCAGTACTTC. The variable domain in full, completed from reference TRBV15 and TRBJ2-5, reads DAMVIQNPRYQVTQFGKPVTLSCSQTLNHNVMYWYQQKSSQAPKLLFHYYDKDFNNEADTPDNFQSRRPNTSFCFLDIRSPGLGDTAMYLCATSREASGEETQYFGPGTRLLVL.

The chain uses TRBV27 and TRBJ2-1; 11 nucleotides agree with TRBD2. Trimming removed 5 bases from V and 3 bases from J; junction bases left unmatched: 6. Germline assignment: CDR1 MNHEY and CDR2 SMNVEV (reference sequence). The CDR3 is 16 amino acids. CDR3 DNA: TGTGCCAGCAGTATTAGCGGGAGGGCCTACTACAATGAGCAGTTCTTC. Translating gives CASSISGRAYYNEQFF.

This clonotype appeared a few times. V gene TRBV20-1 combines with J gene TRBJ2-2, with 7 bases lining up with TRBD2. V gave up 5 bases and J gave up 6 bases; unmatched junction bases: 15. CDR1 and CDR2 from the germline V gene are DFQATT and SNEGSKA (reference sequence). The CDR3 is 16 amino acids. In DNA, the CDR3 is TGCAGTGCTCCCCAAAAGACTAGCAGACCGTCCGGGGAGCTGTTTTTT. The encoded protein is CSAPQKTSRPSGELFF.

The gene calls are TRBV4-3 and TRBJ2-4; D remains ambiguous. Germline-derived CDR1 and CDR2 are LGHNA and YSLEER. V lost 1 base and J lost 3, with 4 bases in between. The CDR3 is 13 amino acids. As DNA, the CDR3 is TGCGCCAGCAGCCAAGGACACAAAAACATTCAGTACTTC. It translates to CASSQGHKNIQYF.

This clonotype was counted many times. CDR3 nucleotide sequence: TGTGCCAGCAGCTTAGAGGGCTTTTCCACAGATACGCAGTATTTT. Translating it yields CASSLEGFSTDTQYF. The chain recombines TRBV7-6 with TRBJ2-3, with D hard to call. The V gene lost 1 base and the J gene lost 2 bases, with 10 bases spanning the gap. CDR1 is SGHVS, CDR2 FNYEAQ, per germline. CDR3 length: 15 amino acids.

The CDR3 here is CASSEGLSSTDTQYF. The CDR3 DNA is TGCGCCAGCAGCGAGGGACTCTCTAGCACAGATACGCAGTATTTT. The chain recombines TRBV5-1 with TRBJ2-3, with D possibly matching TRBD2 (6 bases). With 4 bases removed from V and 0 bases from J, the gap between germline ends came to 12 bases. CDR1 is SGHRS and CDR2 is YFSETQ in the germline V gene. The length of the CDR3 is 15 residues.

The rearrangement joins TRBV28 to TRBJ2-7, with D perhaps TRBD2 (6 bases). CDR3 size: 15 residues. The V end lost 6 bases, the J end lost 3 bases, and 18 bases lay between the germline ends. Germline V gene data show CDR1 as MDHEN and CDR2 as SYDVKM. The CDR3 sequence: CASRYRRPDYYEQYV. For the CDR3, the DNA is TGTGCCAGCAGATACCGTAGGCCGGACTACTACGAGCAGTACGTC.

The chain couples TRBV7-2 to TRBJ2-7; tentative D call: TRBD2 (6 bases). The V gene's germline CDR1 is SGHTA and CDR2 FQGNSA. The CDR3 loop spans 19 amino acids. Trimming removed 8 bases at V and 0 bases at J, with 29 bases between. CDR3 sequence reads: CASAAAGTGAVMSSYEQYF. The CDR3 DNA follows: TGTGCCAGCGCTGCGGCTGGGACGGGAGCCGTCATGAGCTCCTACGAGCAGTACTTC.

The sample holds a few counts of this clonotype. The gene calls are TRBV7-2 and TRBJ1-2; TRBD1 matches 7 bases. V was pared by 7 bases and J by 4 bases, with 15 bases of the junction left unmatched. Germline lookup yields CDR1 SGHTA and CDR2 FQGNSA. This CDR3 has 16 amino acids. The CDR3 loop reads CASTQSLTGQGYGYTF. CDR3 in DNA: TGTGCCAGCACCCAATCTCTGACAGGGCAGGGCTATGGCTACACCTTC.

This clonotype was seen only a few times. The CDR3 spells CASRTGQGAWVDTGELFF. The CDR3 DNA reads as TGTGCCAGCAGAACCGGACAGGGGGCTTGGGTGGACACCGGGGAGCTGTTTTTT. This chain connects TRBV28 to TRBJ2-2; 11 bases are shared with TRBD1. Germline CDR1 MDHEN, CDR2 SYDVKM. Unmatched junction bases numbered 12, after V lost 6 bases and J lost 3 bases. The CDR3 runs 18 residues. Based on the CDR3 plus reference TRBV28 and TRBJ2-2, the full variable domain is DVKVTQSSRYLVKRTGEKVFLECVQDMDHENMFWYRQDPGLGLRLIYFSYDVKMKEKGDIPEGYSVSREKKERFSLILESASTNQTSMYLCASRTGQGAWVDTGELFFGEGSRLTVL.

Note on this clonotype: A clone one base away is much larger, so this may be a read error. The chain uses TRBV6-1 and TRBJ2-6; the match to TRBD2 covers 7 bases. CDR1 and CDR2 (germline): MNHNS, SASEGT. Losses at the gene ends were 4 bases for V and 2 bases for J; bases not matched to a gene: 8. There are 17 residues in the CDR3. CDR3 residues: CASSAREGFAGANVLTF. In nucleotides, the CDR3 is TGTGCCAGCAGTGCCAGGGAGGGTTTTGCTGGGGCCAACGTCCTGACTTTC.